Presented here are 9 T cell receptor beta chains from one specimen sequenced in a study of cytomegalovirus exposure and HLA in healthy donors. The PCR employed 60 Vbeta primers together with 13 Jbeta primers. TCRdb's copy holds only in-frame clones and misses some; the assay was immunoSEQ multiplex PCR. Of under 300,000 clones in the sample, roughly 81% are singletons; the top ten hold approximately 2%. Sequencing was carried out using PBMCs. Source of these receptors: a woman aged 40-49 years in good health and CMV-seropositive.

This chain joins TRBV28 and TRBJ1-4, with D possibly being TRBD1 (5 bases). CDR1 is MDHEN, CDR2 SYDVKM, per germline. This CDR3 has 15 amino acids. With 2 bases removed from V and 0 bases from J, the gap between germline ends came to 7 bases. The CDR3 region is CASSLLRATNEKLFF. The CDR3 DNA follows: TGTGCCAGCAGTTTACTCAGGGCAACTAATGAAAAACTGTTTTTT.

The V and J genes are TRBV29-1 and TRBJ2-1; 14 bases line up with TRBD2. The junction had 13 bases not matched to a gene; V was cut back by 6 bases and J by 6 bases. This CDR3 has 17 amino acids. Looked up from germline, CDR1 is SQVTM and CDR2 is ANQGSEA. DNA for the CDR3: TGCAGCGTATCTCACCTCTCGGGGACTAGCGGGAGCAATGAGCAGTTCTTC. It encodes CSVSHLSGTSGSNEQFF.

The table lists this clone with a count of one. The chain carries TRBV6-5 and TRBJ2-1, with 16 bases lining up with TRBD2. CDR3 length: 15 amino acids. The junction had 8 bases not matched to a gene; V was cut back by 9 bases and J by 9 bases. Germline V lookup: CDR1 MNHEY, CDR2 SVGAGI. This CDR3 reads CASRTGTSGRVEQFF. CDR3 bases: TGTGCCAGTCGCACCGGGACTAGCGGGAGGGTTGAGCAGTTCTTC.

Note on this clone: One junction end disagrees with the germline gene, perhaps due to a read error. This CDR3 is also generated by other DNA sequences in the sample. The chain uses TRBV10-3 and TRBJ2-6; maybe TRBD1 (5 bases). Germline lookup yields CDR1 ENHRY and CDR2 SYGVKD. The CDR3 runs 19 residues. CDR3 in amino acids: CAISESKGFTGPGANGLTF. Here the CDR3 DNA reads TGTGCCATCAGTGAGTCAAAGGGTTTTACAGGACCTGGGGCCAACGGCCTGACCTTC.

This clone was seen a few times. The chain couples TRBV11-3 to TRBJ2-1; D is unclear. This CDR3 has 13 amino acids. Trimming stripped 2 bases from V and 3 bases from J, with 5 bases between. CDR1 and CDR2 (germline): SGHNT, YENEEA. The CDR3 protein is CASSLNSYNEQFF. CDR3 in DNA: TGTGCCAGCAGCTTAAACAGCTACAATGAGCAGTTCTTC.

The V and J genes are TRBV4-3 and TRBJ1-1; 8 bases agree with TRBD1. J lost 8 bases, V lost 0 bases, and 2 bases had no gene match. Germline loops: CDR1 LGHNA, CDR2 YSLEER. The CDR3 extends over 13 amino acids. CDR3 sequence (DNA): TGCGCCAGCAGCCAAGAAACAGGGGGGGAAGCTTTCTTT. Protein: CASSQETGGEAFF.

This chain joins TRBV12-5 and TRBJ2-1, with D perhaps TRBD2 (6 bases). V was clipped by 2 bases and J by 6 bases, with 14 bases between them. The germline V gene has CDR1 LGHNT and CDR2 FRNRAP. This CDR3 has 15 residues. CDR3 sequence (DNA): TGTGCTAGTGGTTTGCCTCCCTCTAGCGTCAATGAGCAGTTCTTC. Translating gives CASGLPPSSVNEQFF.

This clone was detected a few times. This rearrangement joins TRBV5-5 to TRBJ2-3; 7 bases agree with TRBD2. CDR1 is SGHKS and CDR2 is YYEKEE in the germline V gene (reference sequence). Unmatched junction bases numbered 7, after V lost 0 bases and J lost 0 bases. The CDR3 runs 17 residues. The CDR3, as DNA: TGTGCCAGCAGCTTGGCTGCTAGCGGTACTAGCACAGATACGCAGTATTTT. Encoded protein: CASSLAASGTSTDTQYF.

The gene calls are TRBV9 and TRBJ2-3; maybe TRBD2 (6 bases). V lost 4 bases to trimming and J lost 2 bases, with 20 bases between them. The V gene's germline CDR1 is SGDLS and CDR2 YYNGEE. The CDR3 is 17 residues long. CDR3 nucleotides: TGTGCCAGCAGCCCACCTTGGGGTAGCGGCTCCACAGATACGCAGTATTTT. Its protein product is CASSPPWGSGSTDTQYF.